This T cell receptor (beta chain) was profiled in a study of blood T cells in healthy people across ages. Trimming took off 2 bases at V and 1 base at J, with 11 bases between the two ends. Germline-derived CDR1 and CDR2 are GTSNPN and SVGIG (reference sequence). The CDR3 runs to 14 residues. A second PCR, run for roughly 7 to 11 cycles, used a sample-barcoded 5' primer plus a J-beta primer mix. TCRdb itself ran the 5' RACE reads through MiXCR, one entry per CDR3 protein. In the table there are around 1,600,000 distinct CDR3 sequences, about 45% of which are singletons. This TCR was recovered from a young woman in good health. The J gene is TRBJ1-2, the V gene TRBV30, with a possible D match to TRBD1 (5 bases). The sample consisted of blood. CDR3 residues: CAWSPGTVNYGYTF. CDR3 DNA sequence: TGTGCCTGGAGTCCGGGGACGGTTAACTATGGCTACACCTTC.